The 13 T cell receptor beta chains listed next were all sequenced from one sample in a study of T cells in Graves' hyperthyroidism and ophthalmopathy. Amplification targeted TCR beta CDR3 regions from RNA transcripts. First-round RT-PCR of the TCR CDR3 relied on the HTBI primer set. TCRdb passed the multiplex PCR reads through MiXCR, listing each CDR3 protein once. The sample includes around 690,000 distinct CDR3 sequences, 20% of them seen just once. The sequenced sample consisted of blood. These receptors came from a man aged 30 to 39 with Graves' ophthalmopathy.

This clonotype was observed a handful of times. The V and J genes are TRBV3-1 and TRBJ2-7, with TRBD1 matching 9 bases. Per the germline V gene, CDR1 is LGHDT and CDR2 is YNNKEL (reference sequence). With V trimmed by 5 bases and J by 6 bases, 11 bases remained unmatched. This CDR3 spans 15 amino acids. The CDR3, as DNA: TGTGCCAGCAGCGCCCGTGCGGGACAGGGTGGCGAGCAGTACTTC. It encodes CASSARAGQGGEQYF.

About this clonotype: The junction does not match germline at one end; this may be a read error. The V call is TRBV4-2, the J call TRBJ2-7, with a possible D match to TRBD1 (6 bases). Germline CDR1 reads LGHNA; CDR2 reads YNFKEQ. The CDR3 covers 13 residues. The DNA of the CDR3 is TGCGCCAGCAGCCAGGACAGATCCTACGAGCAGTACTTC. Translated, it gives CASSQDRSYEQYF.

The sample holds a few counts of this clonotype. V usage is TRBV6-6 and J usage is TRBJ2-3; TRBD1 agrees at 8 bases. This CDR3 comprises 16 residues. The junction had 5 bases not matched to a gene; V was cut back by 2 bases and J by 1 base. Per germline, CDR1 MNHNY and CDR2 SVGAGI (reference sequence). The CDR3 sequence: CASSYGPGQGTDTQYF. The CDR3 DNA is TGTGCCAGCAGTTACGGACCGGGACAGGGCACAGATACGCAGTATTTT.

The rearrangement links TRBV5-5 to TRBJ1-6; D possibly corresponds to TRBD1 (5 bases). The V and J ends lost 4 bases and 7 bases respectively, with 15 bases between them. CDR3 length: 15 amino acids. Per the germline V gene, CDR1 is SGHKS and CDR2 is YYEKEE (reference sequence). The CDR3 is CASSRLRQSNSPLHF. In DNA form, the CDR3 reads TGTGCCAGCAGCCGCCTGAGACAGAGCAATTCACCCCTCCACTTT.

Notes on this clonotype: A read error may explain this, as a much larger clone is one base away. The DNA of the CDR3 is TGTGCCAGCAGTTTTCGTGGGAGGGGCACAGATACGAAGTATTTT. This sequence encodes CASSFRGRGTDTKYF. The chain employs TRBV12-3 or TRBV12-4 and TRBJ2-3, with TRBD2 matching over 7 bases. This CDR3 spans 15 amino acids.

The chain combines TRBV5-1 with TRBJ2-5; D is tentatively TRBD1 or TRBD2 (5 bases each). Germline V CDR1 and CDR2: SGHRS, YFSETQ. Trimming pared 4 bases from V and 5 bases from J, leaving 12 bases between. The CDR3 is 13 residues long. The CDR3 loop reads CASSAEGPETQYF. The CDR3 DNA is TGCGCCAGCAGCGCCGAGGGGCCGGAGACCCAGTACTTC. Full variable domain (missing parts from reference TRBV5-1 and TRBJ2-5): KAGVTQTPRYLIKTRGQQVTLSCSPISGHRSVSWYQQTPGQGLQFLFEYFSETQRNKGNFPGRFSGRQFSNSRSEMNVSTLELGDSALYLCASSAEGPETQYFGPGTRLLVL.

This clonotype was observed a handful of times. The chain joins TRBV9 to TRBJ1-2; D gene unclear. The V end was cut by 2 bases, the J end by 3 bases, with 11 bases between. This CDR3 is built from 14 residues. CDR1 is SGDLS, CDR2 YYNGEE, per germline. The CDR3 nucleotides are TGTGCCAGCAGCGTTAGAGACTCCCACTATGGCTACACCTTC. Its translation: CASSVRDSHYGYTF.

This chain uses TRBV7-2 with TRBJ2-1; D might be TRBD1 (6 bases). V was trimmed by 5 bases and J by 3 bases, leaving 11 bases between them. In germline, CDR1 is SGHTA, CDR2 FQGNSA. The CDR3 contains 14 residues. CDR3 nucleotide sequence: TGTGCCAGCAGCCAAACAGGGCTCTACAATGAGCAGTTCTTC. Its translation is CASSQTGLYNEQFF.

This clonotype occurred a few times. Here the CDR3 reads CASSPGGTSGITYEQYF. The CDR3 DNA sequence: TGCGCCAGCAGCCCAGGGGGGACTAGCGGGATTACCTACGAGCAGTACTTC. This chain joins TRBV4-1 and TRBJ2-7, with 13 bases that match TRBD2. V was pared by 4 bases and J by 2 bases, with 8 bases of the junction left unmatched. The germline gives CDR1 MGHRA, CDR2 YSYEKL. This CDR3 is built from 17 residues.

This clonotype was observed once. A clone one base away is much larger, so this may be a read error. The rearrangement joins TRBV12-3 or TRBV12-4 to TRBJ2-3, with TRBD1 identical over 8 bases. J was trimmed by 10 bases and V by 7 bases; bases with no gene match: 16. The CDR3 covers 15 residues. The CDR3 bases are TGTGCCAGCACATTAGGGACAGGAATTCGGGATGCGCAGTATTTT. It is translated as CASTLGTGIRDAQYF.

This clonotype was observed many times. This chain connects TRBV28 to TRBJ1-5; D is perhaps TRBD1 (6 bases). This CDR3 has 14 amino acids. Germline V gene sequence: CDR1 MDHEN, CDR2 SYDVKM. Trimming stripped 2 bases from V and 3 bases from J, with 8 bases between. CDR3 bases: TGTGCCAGCAGTTTACCAGGGGTCAATCAGCCCCAGCATTTT. This codes for CASSLPGVNQPQHF.

The chain employs TRBV24-1 and TRBJ2-7; a possible D gene is TRBD1 (6 bases). The CDR3 sequence is 14 residues long. Between the trimmed V and J ends, which lost 4 bases and 6 bases, there was a span of 15 bases. Germline CDR1 reads KGHDR; CDR2 reads SFDVKD. CDR3 amino acids: CATSESGTTAEQYF. CDR3 DNA: TGTGCCACCAGTGAATCCGGGACAACGGCCGAGCAGTACTTC.

The rearrangement joins TRBV28 to TRBJ1-6; 9 nucleotides agree with TRBD1. CDR1 MDHEN and CDR2 SYDVKM come from the germline V gene. Losses at the gene ends were 6 bases for V and 9 bases for J; bases not matched to a gene: 6. The CDR3 loop spans 14 amino acids. The CDR3 loop reads CASSQGQGISPLHF. In nucleotides, the CDR3 is TGTGCCAGCAGCCAGGGACAGGGTATTTCACCCCTCCACTTT.